This T cell receptor beta chain was captured by sequencing in a study of Graves' ophthalmopathy and Graves' hyperthyroidism. As for the study in general: Stable hyperthyroidism meant no ophthalmopathy within 18 months of follow-up. Broader study findings: Most thyroid-expanded clonotypes exceeding 0.001 frequency were also found in blood.

Uncontrolled infections, other autoimmune diseases, pregnancy or lactation barred patients from enrollment. Symptoms, serum thyroxine and TRAb, thyroid ultrasound, and orbital computed tomography formed the diagnostic basis. Details on this clonotype: The antigen remains unidentified.

Researchers took RNA transcripts and amplified TCR beta CDR3 regions from them. Second-round multiplex PCR came after a first-round RT-PCR that employed HTBI primers. In TCRdb, the multiplex PCR reads were re-called with MiXCR into one record per CDR3 protein. Of over a million distinct CDR3 sequences in the sample, about 35% are singletons; the top ten hold over 8.5%. The germline V gene encodes CDR1 DFQATT and CDR2 SNEGSKA (reference sequence). CDR3 length: 15 amino acids. Trimming stripped 3 bases from V and 3 bases from J, with 12 bases between. The TCR originated in an adult man with Graves' hyperthyroidism. The chain carries TRBV20-1 and TRBJ1-6, with D possibly TRBD1 on 6 matching bases. Sequencing was carried out using peripheral blood or thyroid tissue (not recorded which). CDR3 in DNA: TGCAGTGCTAGGGGCCGAGGGGGCTATAATTCACCCCTCCACTTT. It codes for CSARGRGGYNSPLHF.